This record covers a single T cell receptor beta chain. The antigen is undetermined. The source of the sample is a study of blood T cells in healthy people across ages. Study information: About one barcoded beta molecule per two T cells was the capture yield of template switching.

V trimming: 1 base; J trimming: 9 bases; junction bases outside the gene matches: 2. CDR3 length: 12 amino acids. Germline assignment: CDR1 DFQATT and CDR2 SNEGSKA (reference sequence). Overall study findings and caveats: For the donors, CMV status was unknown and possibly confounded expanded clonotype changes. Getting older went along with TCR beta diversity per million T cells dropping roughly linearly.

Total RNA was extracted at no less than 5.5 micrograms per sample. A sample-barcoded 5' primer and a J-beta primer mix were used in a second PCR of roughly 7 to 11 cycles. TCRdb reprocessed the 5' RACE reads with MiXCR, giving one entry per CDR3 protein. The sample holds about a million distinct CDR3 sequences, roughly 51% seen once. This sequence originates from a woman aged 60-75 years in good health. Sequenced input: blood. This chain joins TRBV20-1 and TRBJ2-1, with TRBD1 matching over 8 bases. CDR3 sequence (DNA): TGCAGTGCTAGAGGGACAGGGTTTGAGCAGTTCTTC. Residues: CSARGTGFEQFF.